This T cell receptor beta chain was sequenced during a study of T cell responses to AZD1222 COVID-19 vaccine. This clone has a single count. Its antigen is unidentified. Germline V gene sequence: CDR1 LGHNT, CDR2 FRNRAP. After removal of 5 bases from V and 3 bases from J, the junction contained 4 bases not matched to a gene. This CDR3 contains 14 residues. Study results and limitations: A reported finding is that nearly half of spike-specific TCRs target unmutated variant regions. There were mostly white British donors and more females than males, and clonal diversity was possibly underestimated.

Only in-frame clones appear in the TCRdb table, and some are missing; sequencing was by immunoSEQ multiplex PCR. This table has around 110,000 clones, 80% to 90% appearing once. The sequence was obtained from an adult in good health. Material: peripheral blood, obtained on day 0 of MenACWY control vaccination. V and J are TRBV12-5 and TRBJ2-5, with 9 bases lining up with TRBD1. The CDR3 is CASGRGQGKETQYF. The CDR3, as DNA: TGTGCTAGTGGTCGAGGACAGGGGAAAGAGACCCAGTACTTC.